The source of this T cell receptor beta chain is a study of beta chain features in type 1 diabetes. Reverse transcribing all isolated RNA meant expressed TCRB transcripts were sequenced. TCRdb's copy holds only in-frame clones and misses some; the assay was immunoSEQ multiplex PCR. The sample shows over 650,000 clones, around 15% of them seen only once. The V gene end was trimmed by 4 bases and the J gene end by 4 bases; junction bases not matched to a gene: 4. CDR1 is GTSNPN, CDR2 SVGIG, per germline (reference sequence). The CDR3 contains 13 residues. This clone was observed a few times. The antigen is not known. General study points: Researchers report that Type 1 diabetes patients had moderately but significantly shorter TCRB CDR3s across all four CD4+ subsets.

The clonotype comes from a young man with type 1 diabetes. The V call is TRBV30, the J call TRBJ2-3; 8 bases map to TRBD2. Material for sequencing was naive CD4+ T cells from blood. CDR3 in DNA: TGTGCCTGGACTAGCGGGTTTCCAGATACGCAGTATTTT. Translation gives CAWTSGFPDTQYF.